The 22 T cell receptor beta chains below come from one sample, sequenced in a study of cytomegalovirus exposure and HLA in healthy donors. The primer mix had 60 Vbeta and 13 Jbeta primers. Some clones are missing from TCRdb's copy, which holds only in-frame ones; the method was immunoSEQ multiplex PCR. The sample has around 100,000 clones, roughly 74% seen once. Sequencing was performed on PBMCs. These TCRs come from a woman between 18 and 29 years old in good health and CMV-seropositive.

The V gene is TRBV28, the J gene TRBJ2-7; D perhaps matches TRBD1 (5 bases). CDR1 MDHEN and CDR2 SYDVKM come from the germline V gene. The CDR3 extends over 14 amino acids. V was cut by 1 base and J by 2 bases, with 9 bases left in between. CDR3 sequence reads: CASSLSQTAYEQYF. The DNA for the CDR3 is TGTGCCAGCAGTTTATCCCAGACAGCCTACGAGCAGTACTTC.

This clone was seen a handful of times. The chain is built from TRBV10-1 and TRBJ2-7; 8 bases align to TRBD1. V dropped 6 bases and J dropped 0; count of bases not matched to a gene: 7. This CDR3 comprises 15 residues. Per the germline V gene, CDR1 is WNHNN and CDR2 is SYGVQD (reference sequence). The CDR3 is CASSARTGSSYEQYF. CDR3 nucleotides: TGCGCCAGCAGCGCCCGGACAGGGAGCTCCTACGAGCAGTACTTC.

V gene TRBV28 combines with J gene TRBJ2-7; TRBD2 aligns across 9 bases. Germline trimming cut 8 bases from V and 4 bases from J; bases unmatched to any gene: 15. This CDR3 has 16 residues. Germline loops: CDR1 MDHEN, CDR2 SYDVKM. As DNA, the CDR3 is TGTGCCAGCCTTCCCCTGGGACTAGCTGGAGATTACGAGCAGTACTTC. Its protein is CASLPLGLAGDYEQYF.

The chain combines TRBV7-9 with TRBJ1-2; TRBD1 might be the D (6 bases). CDR3 length: 15 amino acids. Germline CDR1 reads SEHNR; CDR2 reads FQNEAQ (reference sequence). V lost 5 bases and J 2 bases, leaving 15 bases between the germline ends. This chain's CDR3 is CASSRVTTGNYGYTF. Here the CDR3 DNA reads TGTGCCAGCAGCCGCGTTACCACAGGGAACTATGGCTACACCTTC.

The table lists this clone with a few counts. A read error is likely, as this CDR3 ends without the conserved phenylalanine or tryptophan. The DNA is left out, because the CDR3 cannot be placed on it with certainty; the CDR3 is given as TCRdb lists it. Other DNA sequences in this specimen translate into the identical CDR3. The chain is built from TRBV29-1 and TRBJ1-4; the D call of TRBD1 is as the table states it, not checked on the DNA. 12 amino acids form the CDR3, both terminal residues included. Germline-derived CDR1 and CDR2 are SQVTM and ANQGSEA. The CDR3 here is CSVGQGGEKLFL.

V usage is TRBV6-4 and J usage is TRBJ1-1, with D tentatively TRBD1 (6 bases). Germline CDR1 reads MRHNA; CDR2 reads SNTAGT. The CDR3 sequence is 14 residues long. V was shortened by 2 bases and J by 1 base, with 8 bases between the two germline ends. CDR3 residues: CASSDGQRNTEAFF. The CDR3 nucleotides are TGTGCCAGCAGTGACGGACAGAGGAACACTGAAGCTTTCTTT.

The chain links TRBV18 to TRBJ2-5; no clear D gene. With 4 bases removed from V and 2 bases from J, the gap between germline ends came to 11 bases. The CDR3 has 14 amino acids. Germline assignment: CDR1 KGHSH and CDR2 LQKENI. This chain's CDR3 is CASSLAAYQETQYF. In DNA form, the CDR3 reads TGTGCCAGCTCACTGGCGGCCTATCAAGAGACCCAGTACTTC.

The V gene is TRBV13, the J gene TRBJ2-7; possible D gene TRBD2, 6 bases. The CDR3 loop spans 16 amino acids. With 5 bases removed from V and 1 base from J, the gap between germline ends came to 18 bases. Germline-derived CDR1 and CDR2 are PRHDT and FYEKMQ (reference sequence). CDR3 amino acids: CASSPTTRRGSYEQYF. The CDR3 DNA follows: TGTGCCAGCAGCCCCACGACTCGGAGGGGATCCTACGAGCAGTACTTC.

The CDR3 here is CASSLGLAGENEQFF. CDR3 in DNA: TGTGCCAGCAGTCTGGGACTAGCGGGAGAAAATGAGCAGTTCTTC. The gene calls are TRBV11-2 and TRBJ2-1; 14 bases fit TRBD2. Germline V lookup: CDR1 SGHAT, CDR2 FQNNGV. The trim removed 6 bases at V and 7 bases at J, leaving 5 bases unmatched. The CDR3 consists of 15 residues.

The V and J genes are TRBV28 and TRBJ2-1; 12 bases match TRBD2. The trim removed 6 bases at V and 9 bases at J, leaving 9 bases unmatched. Germline V gene lookup returns CDR1 MDHEN and CDR2 SYDVKM. The CDR3 spans 15 residues. In DNA, the CDR3 is TGTGCCAGCAGCCCTCTAGCGGGAGGGCCTGTTGAGCAGTTCTTC. Protein product: CASSPLAGGPVEQFF.

This clone is a singleton in its sample. This chain joins TRBV4-1 and TRBJ2-7, with 9 bases matching TRBD1. Trimming took 1 base from V and 3 from J; bases not matched to a gene: 4. The CDR3 is 15 amino acids. Per germline, CDR1 MGHRA and CDR2 YSYEKL. The CDR3 here is CASSQGEGQGYEQYF. For the CDR3, the DNA is TGCGCCAGCAGCCAAGGGGAGGGACAGGGCTACGAGCAGTACTTC.

This clone showed up just a few times. The chain recombines TRBV5-6 with TRBJ2-1; 9 nucleotides match TRBD1. Germline V gene lookup returns CDR1 SGHDT and CDR2 YYEEEE. Trimming removed 4 bases from V and 9 bases from J; junction bases left unmatched: 5. This CDR3 region has 13 residues. This CDR3 reads CASSAYRGPEQFF. CDR3 sequence (DNA): TGTGCCAGCAGCGCGTACAGGGGGCCTGAGCAGTTCTTC.

There are a few counts of this clone. The gene calls are TRBV27 and TRBJ2-7; TRBD2 might be the D (5 bases). The CDR3 extends over 15 amino acids. Germline CDR1 MNHEY, CDR2 SMNVEV (reference sequence). Between the trimmed V and J ends, which lost 2 bases and 7 bases, there was a span of 18 bases. For the CDR3, the DNA is TGTGCCAGCAGTTTAGGGTCCGCCGGGGTAGGGGAGCAGTACTTC. Residues: CASSLGSAGVGEQYF.

This clone came up a few times. This chain joins TRBV11-2 and TRBJ1-2, with TRBD1 matching over 7 bases. Germline CDR1 reads SGHAT; CDR2 reads FQNNGV. J lost 8 bases, V lost 1 base, and 10 bases had no gene match. The CDR3 totals 15 residues. The CDR3 sequence is CASSLALRDRRGYTF. The CDR3 region has the DNA TGTGCCAGCAGCTTAGCTCTACGGGACAGAAGGGGCTACACCTTC.

The chain employs TRBV9 and TRBJ1-3, with D unresolved. Germline CDR1 and CDR2: SGDLS and YYNGEE. The CDR3 contains 14 residues. V lost 0 bases to trimming and J lost 4 bases, with 8 bases between them. DNA for the CDR3: TGTGCCAGCAGCGTAGACAGTCTAGGAAACACCATATATTTT. Amino acid sequence: CASSVDSLGNTIYF. Complete variable domain (other parts from reference TRBV9 and TRBJ1-3): DSGVTQTPKHLITATGQRVTLRCSPRSGDLSVYWYQQSLDQGLQFLIQYYNGEERAKGNILERFSAQQFPDLHSELNLSSLELGDSALYFCASSVDSLGNTIYFGEGSWLTVV.

V usage is TRBV4-3 and J usage is TRBJ2-1; 8 nucleotides line up with TRBD2. CDR1 and CDR2 from the germline V gene are LGHNA and YSLEER. Losses at the gene ends were 4 bases for V and 6 bases for J; bases not matched to a gene: 8. The CDR3 loop spans 15 amino acids. The CDR3 is CASSRGIAGSNEQFF. The CDR3 nucleotides are TGCGCCAGCAGCCGGGGGATAGCGGGGAGCAATGAGCAGTTCTTC.

This clone was recorded once. CDR3 DNA sequence: TGCGCCAGCAGCCCGGGGACAGGGATTATGAACACTGAAGCTTTCTTT. Residues: CASSPGTGIMNTEAFF. V and J are TRBV5-1 and TRBJ1-1, with 9 bases aligning to TRBD1. V shed 4 bases and J 0 bases; nucleotides not matched to a gene: 7. Germline V gene sequence: CDR1 SGHRS, CDR2 YFSETQ. CDR3 length: 16 amino acids.

The V gene is TRBV6-6, the J gene TRBJ2-1, with 9 bases lining up with TRBD2. This CDR3 is 16 amino acids long. V shed 5 bases, J shed 3 bases, and the junction held 8 bases outside the gene matches. The germline CDR1 and CDR2 sequences are MNHNY and SVGAGI (reference sequence). The CDR3 nucleotides are TGTGCCAGCAGTCCACCGGGACTAGCAAACTACAATGAGCAGTTCTTC. Translated, it gives CASSPPGLANYNEQFF.

The chain recombines TRBV7-8 with TRBJ1-1; 7 bases agree with TRBD1. The CDR3 is 13 amino acids. Germline values: CDR1 SGHVS, CDR2 FQNEAQ. V lost 5 bases to trimming and J lost 3 bases; unmatched junction nucleotides: 3. This CDR3 is CASSADRDTEAFF. DNA of the CDR3: TGTGCCAGCAGCGCCGACAGGGACACTGAAGCTTTCTTT.

The V gene is TRBV14, the J gene TRBJ2-5; D is perhaps TRBD2 (6 bases). The CDR3 spans 15 residues. Trimming took off 5 bases at V and 5 bases at J, with 18 bases between the two ends. Germline-derived CDR1 and CDR2 are SGHDN and FVKESK. Here the CDR3 reads CASSSRLAKVETQYF. The CDR3 nucleotides read TGTGCCAGCAGCTCCCGGCTAGCGAAGGTGGAGACCCAGTACTTC.

This clone was found many times. The V call is TRBV18, the J call TRBJ2-7; D is unresolved. V gave up 3 bases and J gave up 0 bases, with 12 bases separating them. The CDR3 runs to 15 residues. CDR1 and CDR2 from the germline V gene are KGHSH and LQKENI. CDR3: CASSPQRRSSYEQYF. In DNA, the CDR3 is TGTGCCAGCTCACCCCAAAGACGGAGCTCCTACGAGCAGTACTTC.

V gene TRBV19 combines with J gene TRBJ2-7; the D gene is possibly TRBD1 (6 bases). Deletions cut 7 bases from V and 2 bases from J, with 15 bases between. CDR1 is LNHDA, CDR2 SQIVND, per germline (reference sequence). The CDR3 consists of 14 residues. The CDR3, as DNA: TGTGCCAGTACCCCAGGGGCAGGGGCCTACGAGCAGTACTTC. It translates to CASTPGAGAYEQYF. Complete variable domain (other parts from reference TRBV19 and TRBJ2-7): DGGITQSPKYLFRKEGQNVTLSCEQNLNHDAMYWYRQDPGQGLRLIYYSQIVNDFQKGDIAEGYSVSREKKESFPLTVTSAQKNPTAFYLCASTPGAGAYEQYFGPGTRLTVT.